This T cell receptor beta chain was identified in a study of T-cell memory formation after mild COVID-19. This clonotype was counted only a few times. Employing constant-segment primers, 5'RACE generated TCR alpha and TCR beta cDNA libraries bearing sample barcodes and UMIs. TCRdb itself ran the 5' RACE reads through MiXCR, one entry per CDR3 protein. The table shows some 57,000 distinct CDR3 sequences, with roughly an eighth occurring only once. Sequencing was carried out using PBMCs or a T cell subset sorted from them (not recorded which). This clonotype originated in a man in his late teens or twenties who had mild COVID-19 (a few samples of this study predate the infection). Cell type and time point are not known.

The CDR3 DNA is TGCGCCAGCAAGGGGCAGTCGAATGAAAAACTGTTTTTT. This codes for CASKGQSNEKLFF. This chain joins TRBV10-2 and TRBJ1-4, with a tentative D call TRBD1 (5 bases). The germline V and J ends were trimmed by 7 bases and 5 bases, with 11 bases remaining between them. The CDR3 extends over 13 amino acids. Germline CDR1 and CDR2: WSHSY and SAAADI.